The clone carrying this T cell receptor beta chain came up a few times. TCRdb keeps only in-frame clones here, not all; method: immunoSEQ multiplex PCR. The sample carries about 400,000 clones, more than 85% recorded once. The data are from a study of blood T cell repertoires in COVID-19. Study-level information: Samples of COVID-19 (acute and convalescent) were obtained from the United States, Italy and Spain. Sources were T cells, B-cell-depleted T cells, or PBMCs; the material itself was cDNA or gDNA.

This sequence was found in a human donor in a cohort sampled during active COVID-19. The sample consisted of peripheral blood.

Here the CDR3 reads CASRPPHRTGGKSYEQYF. Here the CDR3 DNA reads TGCGCCAGCAGGCCCCCCCACCGGACAGGGGGCAAGTCCTACGAGCAGTACTTC. This chain connects TRBV5-1 to TRBJ2-7; 11 bases fit TRBD1. Germline V gene sequence: CDR1 SGHRS, CDR2 YFSETQ. V shed 5 bases and J 1 base; nucleotides not matched to a gene: 14. This CDR3 is 18 amino acids long.